This T cell receptor (beta chain) was sequenced in a study of patients and donors after allogeneic stem cell transplantation. TCRdb reanalysed the RT-PCR reads using MiXCR and keeps one entry per CDR3 protein. Counted here are roughly 880,000 distinct CDR3 sequences, approximately 19% occurring once; the ten biggest clones make up around 6%. V was pared by 7 bases and J by 6 bases, with 7 bases of the junction left unmatched. CDR3 length: 14 residues. The germline CDR1 and CDR2 sequences are MNHNS and SASEGT. The chain is built from TRBV6-1 and TRBJ2-3, with 10 positions matching TRBD2. The clonotype originates from a human donor who was either an allogeneic HSCT recipient or a stem cell or donor lymphocyte infusion donor (not recorded which). It is not recorded whose cells these are; they may come from a transplant donor. Sequenced material: blood, either unsorted or a sorted T cell fraction (not recorded which). The CDR3 nucleotides read TGTGCCAGCACCGTAAGCGGGAGGGCGGATACGCAGTATTTT. Amino acids: CASTVSGRADTQYF.